This T cell receptor beta chain was sequenced during a study of blood T cell repertoires in COVID-19. Study-level information: PBMCs, B-cell-depleted T cells, or T cells were the source of the cDNA or gDNA that made up the material.

This CDR3 spans 13 amino acids. Germline loops: CDR1 LGHNA, CDR2 YSLEER. The germline V and J ends were trimmed by 3 bases and 11 bases, with 16 bases remaining between them. Data came from immunoSEQ multiplex PCR; TCRdb stores just in-frame clones and leaves some out. The table lists hundreds of thousands of clones, nearly 90% of them singletons. The rearrangement uses TRBV4-3 and TRBJ1-1, with D possibly TRBD1 on 6 matching bases. Sequenced: peripheral blood. This TCR was sampled from a man aged 18 to 30 with active or convalescent COVID-19. The CDR3 DNA sequence: TGCGCCAGCAGCCAGGACAGATCCTATGGGGCTTTCTTT. Protein sequence: CASSQDRSYGAFF.